These 14 T cell receptor beta chains originate from one sample sequenced in a study of T cell repertoires in cytomegalovirus infection. These receptors' targets are unknown. One entry per CDR3 protein results from TCRdb running MiXCR on the reads. The data contain more than 90,000 distinct CDR3 sequences, around 10% of them seen just once; the ten biggest clones take up around a third. Sequenced: PBMCs, sequenced either directly or after in vitro stimulation (not recorded which). These receptors all come from a human donor in good health (CMV status not recorded). Some clones in this sample may be carry-over from other donors' samples.

This clonotype was detected ten times or more. This chain links TRBV12-3 or TRBV12-4 with TRBJ1-2; D possibly corresponds to TRBD1 (5 bases). Trimming shortened V by 5 bases and J by 6 bases, and 10 bases separated the two germline ends. The length of the CDR3 is 12 residues. In DNA form, the CDR3 reads TGTGCCAGCAGTCCCGGGGGGAATGGCTACACCTTC. Translating it yields CASSPGGNGYTF.

The chain combines TRBV12-3 or TRBV12-4 with TRBJ1-1; the D is unclear. V was cut by 1 base and J by 3 bases, with 9 bases left in between. The CDR3 sequence is 14 residues long. The CDR3 DNA sequence: TGTGCCAGCAGTTTAGTACTGACGGACACTGAAGCTTTCTTT. Translated: CASSLVLTDTEAFF.

This clonotype was seen at least ten times. The V gene is TRBV7-9, the J gene TRBJ2-1; TRBD2 aligns across 11 bases. The CDR3 has 16 amino acids. V was clipped by 5 bases and J by 5 bases; unmatched bases: 8. Germline V CDR1 and CDR2: SEHNR, FQNEAQ (reference sequence). Here the CDR3 reads CASSQPSGRRDNEQFF. The CDR3, as DNA: TGTGCCAGCAGCCAACCTAGCGGGAGGCGAGACAATGAGCAGTTCTTC.

This clonotype was detected only a few times. The chain has TRBV19 and TRBJ2-3; D not certain. V lost 3 bases to trimming and J lost 1 base, with 5 bases between them. This CDR3 region has 13 residues. Germline V CDR1 and CDR2: LNHDA, SQIVND (reference sequence). The chain's CDR3 is CASSIGRTDTQYF. As DNA, the CDR3 is TGTGCCAGTAGTATTGGACGCACAGATACGCAGTATTTT.

This clonotype has a count of ten or more. This rearrangement joins TRBV6-2 or TRBV6-3 to TRBJ2-7, with 9 bases fitting TRBD1. This CDR3 is built from 12 residues. Losses at the gene ends were 6 bases for V and 12 bases for J; bases not matched to a gene: 9. The germline V gene encodes CDR1 MNHEY and CDR2 SVGEGT. CDR3: CASRPGQGFTYF. The CDR3 DNA sequence: TGTGCCAGCAGGCCGGGACAGGGATTTACGTACTTC.

This clonotype showed up many times. The V and J genes are TRBV11-2 and TRBJ2-5; 15 bases match TRBD2. The CDR3 contains 17 residues. The V gene end was trimmed by 3 bases and the J gene end by 4 bases; junction bases not matched to a gene: 6. CDR1 and CDR2 from the germline V gene are SGHAT and FQNNGV. CDR3 nucleotides: TGTGCCAGCAGCTTCCCGGGACTAGCGGGAGGAACAGAGACCCAGTACTTC. Translation: CASSFPGLAGGTETQYF.

The chain is built from TRBV29-1 and TRBJ1-1; a weak D match, TRBD1 (5 bases). The germline gives CDR1 SQVTM, CDR2 ANQGSEA. Trimming took 5 bases from V and 1 from J, leaving 11 bases between them. CDR3 length equals 13 residues. The CDR3 reads CSVQRDPNTEAFF. In DNA form, the CDR3 reads TGCAGCGTTCAGAGGGACCCGAACACTGAAGCTTTCTTT.

This clonotype was found many times. This chain's CDR3 is CASSPYKRTSGHNEQFF. In DNA, the CDR3 is TGTGCCAGCAGCCCATACAAAAGGACTAGCGGCCACAATGAGCAGTTCTTC. This sequence joins TRBV7-3 and TRBJ2-1; TRBD2 agrees at 10 bases. V was clipped by 5 bases and J by 5 bases; unmatched bases: 12. The germline gives CDR1 SGHTA, CDR2 FQGTGA. The CDR3 loop spans 17 amino acids.

This clonotype was picked up many times. The rearrangement links TRBV7-2 to TRBJ2-7; D is perhaps TRBD2 (5 bases). CDR3 length: 17 amino acids. The germline V gene encodes CDR1 SGHTA and CDR2 FQGNSA. The V gene lost 2 bases and the J gene lost 0 bases, with 17 bases spanning the gap. The CDR3 coding sequence is TGTGCCAGCAGCTTACGCCAGGACTTAAGCAGCTCCTACGAGCAGTACTTC. Translation gives CASSLRQDLSSSYEQYF.

There are a few counts of this clonotype. The CDR3 sequence is CAVKGAGANVLTF. Written as DNA, the CDR3 is TGTGCAGTGAAGGGGGCTGGGGCCAACGTCCTGACTTTC. The genes are TRBV11-3 and TRBJ2-6, with D perhaps matching TRBD1 (6 bases). The CDR3 runs 13 residues. Germline V gives CDR1 SGHNT, CDR2 YENEEA.

The genes are TRBV19 and TRBJ2-1, with TRBD2 identical over 9 bases. CDR3 size: 13 residues. Trimming removed 2 bases from V and 9 bases from J; junction bases left unmatched: 2. Germline CDR1 LNHDA, CDR2 SQIVND (reference sequence). CDR3 bases: TGTGCCAGTAGTATAATAGCGGGAGTTGAGCAGTTCTTC. Its protein is CASSIIAGVEQFF.

This clonotype was recorded many times. The genes are TRBV7-9 and TRBJ2-1; 8 positions agree with TRBD1. Germline lookup yields CDR1 SEHNR and CDR2 FQNEAQ (reference sequence). The CDR3 has 17 amino acids. J gave up 4 bases and V 4 bases, and 12 bases lay outside the gene matches. CDR3 region: CASSSTTGTGVYNEQFF. The CDR3 nucleotides read TGTGCCAGCAGCTCAACTACCGGGACAGGCGTTTACAATGAGCAGTTCTTC.

This clonotype has at least ten counts. This chain links TRBV11-2 with TRBJ2-1; 12 bases map to TRBD2. Trimming removed 4 bases from V and 9 bases from J; junction bases left unmatched: 4. Germline CDR1 reads SGHAT; CDR2 reads FQNNGV. This CDR3 has 14 residues. The CDR3 is CASSSRTSGTEQFF. The CDR3 bases are TGTGCCAGCAGCTCAAGGACTAGCGGGACTGAGCAGTTCTTC. The variable domain in full, completed from reference TRBV11-2 and TRBJ2-1, reads EAGVAQSPRYKIIEKRQSVAFWCNPISGHATLYWYQQILGQGPKLLIQFQNNGVVDDSQLPKDRFSAERLKGVDSTLKIQPAKLEDSAVYLCASSSRTSGTEQFFGPGTRLTVL.

The chain combines TRBV3-1 with TRBJ2-1; D not resolved. The CDR3 loop spans 17 amino acids. In germline, CDR1 is LGHDT, CDR2 YNNKEL (reference sequence). V was cut by 0 bases and J by 0 bases, with 12 bases left in between. CDR3 residues: CASSQDYRRISYNEQFF. CDR3 in DNA: TGTGCCAGCAGCCAAGATTATCGGCGGATCTCCTACAATGAGCAGTTCTTC.